These T cell receptor beta chains were read from a single sample in a study of cytomegalovirus exposure and HLA in healthy donors. Method: immunoSEQ multiplex PCR; TCRdb's copy keeps in-frame clones and lacks some. The sample gives approximately 150,000 clones, 87% of which show up once; roughly 4.8% is in the top ten. The sequenced sample was PBMCs. The receptors here all came from a man aged 18 to 29 in good health and CMV-seropositive. Both conserved end residues are part of each CDR3. D genes are given only for firm matches. Clone sizes are given selectively: once, few, many, or a class where the clone is expanded.

>.|TRBV28|TRBD1|TRBJ1-5
CASSPGQGWGNQPQHF
TGTGCCAGCAGCCCGGGACAGGGCTGGGGCAATCAGCCCCAGCATTTT
>.|TRBV5-1|TRBD1|TRBJ2-1
CASSLAGTGGYNEQFF
TGCGCCAGCAGCTTGGCGGGGACAGGGGGGTACAATGAGCAGTTCTTC
>.|TRBV6-6|TRBD2|TRBJ2-3
CASSFLAGVIDTQYF
TGTGCCAGCAGTTTCCTAGCGGGAGTTATAGATACGCAGTATTTT
>.|TRBV6-1|.|TRBJ2-1
CASSERWAAASYNEQFF
TGTGCCAGCAGTGAAAGATGGGCCGCAGCCTCCTACAATGAGCAGTTCTTC
>.|TRBV5-4|TRBD1|TRBJ1-2
CASSPTIAGGNGYTF
TGTGCCAGCAGCCCAACGATCGCAGGGGGCAATGGCTACACCTTC
>.|TRBV7-9|TRBD2|TRBJ2-3
CASSPLAGGTDTQYF
TGTGCCAGCAGCCCCCTAGCGGGGGGCACAGATACGCAGTATTTT
>few|TRBV9|.|TRBJ1-5
CASSVAGEQPQHF
TGTGCCAGCAGCGTCGCAGGGGAACAGCCCCAGCATTTT
>.|TRBV27|TRBD1|TRBJ1-2
CASSPAGQGRYGYTF
TGTGCCAGCAGTCCCGCGGGACAGGGACGCTATGGCTACACCTTC
>.|TRBV18|.|TRBJ1-5
CASSPRNQPQHF
TGTGCCAGCTCGCCTAGGAATCAGCCCCAGCATTTT
>.|TRBV18|TRBD2|TRBJ2-2
CASSPYSGRNTGELFF
TGTGCCAGCTCACCCTATAGCGGGAGGAACACCGGGGAGCTGTTTTTT
>few|TRBV6-4|TRBD1|TRBJ1-6
CASRDDRVSSPLHF
TGTGCCAGCAGGGATGACAGGGTCAGCTCACCCCTCCACTTT
>.|TRBV19|.|TRBJ1-1
CASSITLNTEAFF
TGTGCCAGTAGTATAACCCTAAACACTGAAGCTTTCTTT
>few|TRBV7-9|TRBD1|TRBJ2-7
CASSPGVGRTGGYEQYF
TGTGCCAGCAGCCCAGGGGTAGGGAGGACAGGGGGGTACGAGCAGTACTTC
>.|TRBV2|.|TRBJ2-3
CATQLGGWSDTQYF
TGTGCCACCCAGTTGGGGGGATGGTCAGATACGCAGTATTTT
>.|TRBV30|.|TRBJ1-4
CAWAPRSGGEKLFF
TGTGCCTGGGCGCCCCGCTCGGGAGGAGAAAAACTGTTTTTT
>few|TRBV30|TRBD1|TRBJ1-6
CAFRGQGGYSPLHF
TGTGCCTTCCGAGGACAGGGAGGCTATTCACCCCTCCACTTT
>.|TRBV5-6|TRBD1|TRBJ1-4
CASSTGTASYEKLFF
TGTGCCAGCAGCACCGGGACAGCATCCTATGAAAAACTGTTTTTT
>.|TRBV6-6|.|TRBJ2-5
CASRGRYDETQYF
TGTGCCAGCAGAGGGAGATACGACGAGACCCAGTACTTC
>once|TRBV6-5|.|TRBJ1-1
CASSYSNEGNTEAFF
TGTGCCAGCAGTTACTCGAATGAGGGGAACACTGAAGCTTTCTTT
>.|TRBV2|.|TRBJ2-1
CASIVQGLNNEQFF
TGTGCCAGCATCGTACAGGGCCTAAACAATGAGCAGTTCTTC
>.|TRBV2|.|TRBJ1-5
CASSLDAGGDQPQHF
TGTGCCAGCTCCCTCGATGCGGGAGGTGATCAGCCCCAGCATTTT
>.|TRBV15|TRBD2|TRBJ2-1
CATSRKLPGLAGAPYNEQFF
TGTGCCACCAGCAGAAAACTCCCGGGACTAGCGGGAGCCCCCTACAATGAGCAGTTCTTC
>.|TRBV7-6|.|TRBJ1-1
CASSLKAKQGDTEAFF
TGTGCCAGCAGCTTAAAAGCGAAACAGGGTGACACTGAAGCTTTCTTT
>once|TRBV10-3|TRBD2|TRBJ2-3
CAIGLAGGHTQYF
TGTGCCATCGGGTTAGCGGGGGGACATACGCAGTATTTT
>.|TRBV25-1|TRBD1|TRBJ2-7
CASSLGGQSSYEQYF
TGTGCCAGCAGTTTAGGGGGACAGAGCTCCTACGAGCAGTACTTC
>.|TRBV5-1|.|TRBJ2-3
CASSLTDPTDTQYF
TGCGCCAGCAGCCTGACAGATCCCACAGATACGCAGTATTTT
>.|TRBV28|.|TRBJ1-1
CASNLGREAFF
TGTGCCAGCAACTTAGGGAGAGAAGCTTTCTTT
>.|TRBV7-9|TRBD1|TRBJ1-2
CASSPPRQGLSYGYTF
TGTGCCAGCAGCCCTCCGAGACAGGGGCTATCCTATGGCTACACCTTC
>.|TRBV15|.|TRBJ2-4
CATSRDPVSAAKNIQYF
TGTGCCACCAGCAGAGATCCAGTTTCCGCTGCCAAAAACATTCAGTACTTC
>.|TRBV5-1|TRBD1|TRBJ1-1
CASSRTGGAPGNTEAFF
TGCGCCAGCAGCCGCACAGGGGGCGCCCCGGGGAACACTGAAGCTTTCTTT
>.|TRBV19|TRBD2|TRBJ2-7
CASSIVVATSGTSSYEQYF
TGTGCCAGTAGTATAGTAGTGGCAACTAGCGGGACCAGCTCCTACGAGCAGTACTTC
>.|TRBV11-1|TRBD1|TRBJ2-1
CASSRGQQTGDEQFF
TGTGCCAGCAGCAGGGGACAGCAAACGGGCGATGAGCAGTTCTTC
>.|TRBV5-6|.|TRBJ1-1
CASSLDRGTEAFF
TGTGCCAGCAGCTTGGATCGCGGGACTGAAGCTTTCTTT
>.|TRBV2|TRBD2|TRBJ2-1
CASSEGRGAYNEQFF
TGTGCCAGCAGTGAGGGCCGGGGGGCCTACAATGAGCAGTTCTTC
>.|TRBV27|.|TRBJ2-7
CASSVGRSEQYF
TGTGCCAGCAGTGTAGGGAGGAGCGAGCAGTACTTC
>.|TRBV5-1|.|TRBJ2-1
CASSLIKNEQFF
TGCGCCAGCAGCTTAATTAAAAATGAGCAGTTCTTC
>once|TRBV10-3|.|TRBJ2-7
CAISAPRGASYEQYF
TGTGCCATCAGTGCTCCCCGGGGAGCGTCCTACGAGCAGTACTTC
>.|TRBV4-2|.|TRBJ2-6
CASSSGAGANVLTF
TGTGCCAGCAGCTCAGGGGCTGGGGCCAACGTCCTGACTTTC
>.|TRBV27|.|TRBJ1-3
CASSLGASTGNTIYF
TGTGCCAGCAGTTTAGGAGCCTCAACTGGAAACACCATATATTTT
>.|TRBV29-1|.|TRBJ1-2
CSVWGGNYGYTF
TGCAGCGTATGGGGGGGGAACTATGGCTACACCTTC
>.|TRBV14|TRBD1|TRBJ2-7
CASSQTGIRYEQYF
TGTGCCAGCAGCCAGACAGGGATCCGCTACGAGCAGTACTTC
>.|TRBV9|.|TRBJ1-2
CASSFSPGTNYGYTF
TGTGCCAGCAGCTTTTCGCCGGGAACTAACTATGGCTACACCTTC
>.|TRBV6-1|TRBD1|TRBJ2-5
CASSAQSDRVQYF
TGTGCCAGCAGTGCCCAATCCGACAGGGTCCAGTACTTC
>once|TRBV5-4|.|TRBJ2-2
CASSLDGTGELFF
TGTGCCAGCAGCCTGGACGGCACCGGGGAGCTGTTTTTT
>.|TRBV6-1|.|TRBJ1-1
CASSWRQENTEAFF
TGTGCCAGCAGTTGGAGACAGGAAAACACTGAAGCTTTCTTT
>.|TRBV27|.|TRBJ2-1
CASSLGGGGEQFF
TGTGCCAGCAGTTTGGGGGGGGGCGGTGAGCAGTTCTTC
>.|TRBV30|.|TRBJ2-5
CAWSEGGGPETQYF
TGTGCCTGGAGCGAGGGCGGGGGCCCAGAGACCCAGTACTTC